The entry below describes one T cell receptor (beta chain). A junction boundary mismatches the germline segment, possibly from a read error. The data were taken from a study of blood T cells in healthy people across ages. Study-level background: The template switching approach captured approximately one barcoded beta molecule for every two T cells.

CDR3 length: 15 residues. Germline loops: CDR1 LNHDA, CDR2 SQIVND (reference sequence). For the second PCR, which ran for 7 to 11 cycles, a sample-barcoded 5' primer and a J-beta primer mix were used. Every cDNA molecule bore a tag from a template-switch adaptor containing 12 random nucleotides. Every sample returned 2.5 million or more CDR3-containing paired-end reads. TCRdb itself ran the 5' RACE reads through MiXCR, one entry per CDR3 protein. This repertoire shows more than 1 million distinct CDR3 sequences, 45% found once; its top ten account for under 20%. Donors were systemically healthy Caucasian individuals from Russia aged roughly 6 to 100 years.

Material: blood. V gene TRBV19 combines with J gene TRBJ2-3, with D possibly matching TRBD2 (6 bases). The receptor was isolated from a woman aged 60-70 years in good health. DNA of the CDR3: TGTGCCAGTAGTCTGCTGGGAGGAAGCACAGATACGCGGTATTTT. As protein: CASSLLGGSTDTRYF.